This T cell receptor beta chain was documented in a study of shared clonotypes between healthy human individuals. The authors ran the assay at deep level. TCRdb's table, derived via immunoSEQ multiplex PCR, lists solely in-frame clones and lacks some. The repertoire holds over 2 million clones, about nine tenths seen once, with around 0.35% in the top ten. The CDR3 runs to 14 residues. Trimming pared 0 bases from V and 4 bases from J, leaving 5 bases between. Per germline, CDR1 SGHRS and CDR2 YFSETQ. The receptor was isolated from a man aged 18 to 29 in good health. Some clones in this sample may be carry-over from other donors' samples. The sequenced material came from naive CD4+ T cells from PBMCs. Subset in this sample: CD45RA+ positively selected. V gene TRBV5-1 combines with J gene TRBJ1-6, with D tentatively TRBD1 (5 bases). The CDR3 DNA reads TGCGCCAGCAGCTTGGCAGGGTATAATTCACCCCTCCACTTT. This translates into CASSLAGYNSPLHF.